What follows are 22 T cell receptor beta chains derived from one specimen sequenced in a study of shared clonotypes between healthy human individuals. TCRdb's table, derived via immunoSEQ multiplex PCR, lists solely in-frame clones and lacks some. The repertoire holds about 1.4 million clones, approximately 96% seen once, with 0.95% to 1.5% in the top ten. Sequenced input: naive CD4+ T cells sorted from blood. Subset: CD45RA+ positively selected. The source is a man younger than 45 in good health.

This CDR3 is CASSAGGVMNTEAFF. CDR3 DNA: TGTGCCAGCTCGGCAGGGGGCGTCATGAACACTGAAGCTTTCTTT. V and J are TRBV18 and TRBJ1-1; 8 bases are shared with TRBD1. This CDR3 comprises 15 residues. Germline values: CDR1 KGHSH, CDR2 LQKENI. V was clipped by 6 bases and J by 0 bases; unmatched bases: 6.

The chain employs TRBV11-2 and TRBJ2-3; 9 positions agree with TRBD2. V shed 5 bases and J 2 bases; nucleotides not matched to a gene: 8. The germline gives CDR1 SGHAT, CDR2 FQNNGV. This CDR3 is built from 16 residues. CDR3 DNA sequence: TGTGCCAGCAGCACAGAGCGGGGGGAGTACACAGATACGCAGTATTTT. Translation gives CASSTERGEYTDTQYF.

In the case of this clone: This CDR3 is also generated by other DNA sequences in the sample. V and J are TRBV20-1 and TRBJ2-5, with D unresolved. Germline V gene data show CDR1 as DFQATT and CDR2 as SNEGSKA (reference sequence). Trimming took 6 bases from V and 1 from J, leaving 6 bases between them. The length of the CDR3 is 11 residues. The CDR3 DNA is TGCAGTGCCTCGGTCCAAGAGACCCAGTACTTC. Its translation is CSASVQETQYF.

In the case of this clone: Additional DNA sequences in this sample encode the identical CDR3. V is TRBV6-1 and J is TRBJ1-5, with D possibly being TRBD1 (6 bases). The CDR3 covers 15 residues. The germline CDR1 and CDR2 sequences are MNHNS and SASEGT. Trimming cost V 0 bases and J 1 base, with 7 bases left between them. Written as DNA, the CDR3 is TGTGCCAGCAGTGAAGCAGGGGGGAGCAATCAGCCCCAGCATTTT. This sequence encodes CASSEAGGSNQPQHF.

This chain joins TRBV10-3 and TRBJ2-5; the D is unclear. Trimming shortened V by 6 bases and J by 4 bases, and 12 bases separated the two germline ends. Germline CDR1 ENHRY, CDR2 SYGVKD. The CDR3 has 13 amino acids. The CDR3: CAIRSVLGETQYF. CDR3 in DNA: TGTGCCATCAGGTCGGTTTTGGGAGAGACCCAGTACTTC.

The chain employs TRBV19 and TRBJ2-1; the D gene is possibly TRBD2 (5 bases). The length of the CDR3 is 14 residues. Germline V gives CDR1 LNHDA, CDR2 SQIVND (reference sequence). The V end was cut by 10 bases, the J end by 2 bases, with 15 bases between. CDR3 sequence reads: CATGTDSAYNEQFF. CDR3 DNA sequence: TGTGCCACCGGAACGGACTCTGCCTACAATGAGCAGTTCTTC.

This chain uses TRBV7-6 with TRBJ2-1; D uncertain. The CDR3 has 15 residues. Germline values: CDR1 SGHVS, CDR2 FNYEAQ. Trimming took off 5 bases at V and 0 bases at J, with 11 bases between the two ends. CDR3 DNA: TGTGCCAGCAGCGGAGACTGGAGCTCCTACAATGAGCAGTTCTTC. It specifies CASSGDWSSYNEQFF.

The chain is built from TRBV9 and TRBJ2-2; TRBD2 aligns across 11 bases. J lost 0 bases, V lost 0 bases, and 10 bases had no gene match. The CDR3 runs 20 residues. Germline lookup yields CDR1 SGDLS and CDR2 YYNGEE. The CDR3 sequence is CASSVATGTSGATNTGELFF. For the CDR3, the DNA is TGTGCCAGCAGCGTAGCTACCGGGACTAGCGGAGCGACGAACACCGGGGAGCTGTTTTTT. Looking up the rest from reference TRBV9 and TRBJ2-2 gives the full variable domain: DSGVTQTPKHLITATGQRVTLRCSPRSGDLSVYWYQQSLDQGLQFLIQYYNGEERAKGNILERFSAQQFPDLHSELNLSSLELGDSALYFCASSVATGTSGATNTGELFFGEGSRLTVL.

V is TRBV2 and J is TRBJ1-5; weak D call: TRBD1 (6 bases). Germline V lookup: CDR1 SNHLY, CDR2 FYNNEI. V gave up 4 bases and J gave up 0 bases, with 13 bases separating them. The CDR3 is 16 residues long. The chain's CDR3 is CASSARTEHSNQPQHF. In nucleotides, the CDR3 is TGTGCCAGCAGTGCCAGGACAGAGCATAGCAATCAGCCCCAGCATTTT.

The gene calls are TRBV5-1 and TRBJ2-7; possibly TRBD2 for D (5 bases). Germline V gives CDR1 SGHRS, CDR2 YFSETQ. The CDR3 is 14 amino acids. V shed 1 base and J shed 6 bases, with 14 bases lying between them. CDR3 region: CASSLSKLVSEQYF. CDR3 nucleotides: TGCGCCAGCAGCTTGTCGAAACTAGTCTCCGAGCAGTACTTC.

The gene calls are TRBV20-1 and TRBJ1-2, with D possibly TRBD1 on 6 matching bases. This CDR3 region has 11 residues. Between the trimmed V and J ends, which lost 6 bases and 8 bases, there was a span of 13 bases. Germline CDR1 and CDR2: DFQATT and SNEGSKA (reference sequence). The CDR3 sequence: CSAQGMGGYTF. CDR3 nucleotide sequence: TGCAGTGCCCAGGGGATGGGAGGCTACACCTTC.

The chain uses TRBV6-4 and TRBJ2-3; D perhaps matches TRBD2 (5 bases). V was trimmed by 0 bases and J by 6 bases, leaving 10 bases between them. Germline V gives CDR1 MRHNA, CDR2 SNTAGT. The CDR3 spans 14 residues. The chain's CDR3 is CASSDSRGSDTQYF. The CDR3, as DNA: TGTGCCAGCAGTGACTCGAGAGGGTCGGATACGCAGTATTTT.

CDR3: CASSLRTGPGETQYF. CDR3 coding DNA: TGCGCCAGCAGCCTCCGAACAGGACCAGGAGAGACCCAGTACTTC. The chain carries TRBV5-1 and TRBJ2-5; tentative D call: TRBD1 (5 bases). Trimming removed 4 bases from V and 4 bases from J, with 17 bases in between. This CDR3 contains 15 residues. Per the germline V gene, CDR1 is SGHRS and CDR2 is YFSETQ.

The chain employs TRBV5-6 and TRBJ2-3; no clear D gene. Germline V CDR1 and CDR2: SGHDT, YYEEEE. The V end was cut by 3 bases, the J end by 7 bases, with 15 bases between. The CDR3 has 14 residues. This CDR3 reads CASSSRQGSNTQYF. CDR3 DNA sequence: TGTGCCAGCAGCTCCCGACAAGGGTCGAATACGCAGTATTTT.

The genes are TRBV6-1 and TRBJ2-5, with 9 bases lining up with TRBD1. Germline V lookup: CDR1 MNHNS, CDR2 SASEGT. CDR3 length: 15 amino acids. V dropped 3 bases and J dropped 4; count of bases not matched to a gene: 6. CDR3 nucleotides: TGTGCCAGCAGTGAGTTCACAGGGGGCATAGAGACCCAGTACTTC. Its translation is CASSEFTGGIETQYF.

V usage is TRBV10-1 and J usage is TRBJ2-7; possible D gene TRBD1, 6 bases. Germline V CDR1 and CDR2: WNHNN, SYGVQD (reference sequence). V lost 6 bases, J lost 3 bases, and 9 bases lay in between. The CDR3 spans 12 residues. Here the CDR3 reads CASSPDSYEQYF. For the CDR3, the DNA is TGCGCCAGCAGCCCGGACAGCTACGAGCAGTACTTC.

V is TRBV5-1 and J is TRBJ2-7; perhaps D is TRBD1 or TRBD2 (5 bases each). V was pared by 4 bases and J by 3 bases, with 14 bases between. CDR3 length: 14 amino acids. Germline V gene lookup returns CDR1 SGHRS and CDR2 YFSETQ. Here the CDR3 DNA reads TGCGCCAGCAGCCCAGGACACGGGATCTACGAGCAGTACTTC. Amino acid sequence: CASSPGHGIYEQYF. Filled out from reference TRBV5-1 and TRBJ2-7, the complete variable domain reads KAGVTQTPRYLIKTRGQQVTLSCSPISGHRSVSWYQQTPGQGLQFLFEYFSETQRNKGNFPGRFSGRQFSNSRSEMNVSTLELGDSALYLCASSPGHGIYEQYFGPGTRLTVT.

This sequence joins TRBV4-1 and TRBJ2-1, with a possible D match to TRBD2 (6 bases). V was shortened by 0 bases and J by 8 bases, with 23 bases between the two germline ends. The CDR3 has 18 amino acids. Germline CDR1 and CDR2: MGHRA and YSYEKL. The CDR3, as DNA: TGCGCCAGCAGCCAAGATTGGCTCACAAGGAGGGAAGTAGATGAGCAGTTCTTC. This gives the protein CASSQDWLTRREVDEQFF.

The V gene is TRBV4-2, the J gene TRBJ2-7; possible D gene TRBD2, 5 bases. Germline lookup yields CDR1 LGHNA and CDR2 YNFKEQ. The CDR3 totals 15 residues. Trimming left V 0 bases short and J 1 base short, with 10 bases between. CDR3 amino acids: CASSQESGLSYEQYF. In nucleotides, the CDR3 is TGTGCCAGCAGCCAAGAAAGCGGATTATCCTACGAGCAGTACTTC.

The J gene is TRBJ2-7, the V gene TRBV2; no clear D gene. Between the trimmed V and J ends, which lost 7 bases and 0 bases, there was a span of 19 bases. This CDR3 contains 16 residues. The germline CDR1 and CDR2 sequences are SNHLY and FYNNEI. The CDR3 here is CASTRSGGRGSYEQYF. In DNA form, the CDR3 reads TGTGCCAGCACAAGATCGGGCGGCCGAGGCTCCTACGAGCAGTACTTC.

J is TRBJ1-3 and V is TRBV9; weak D call: TRBD1 (6 bases). This CDR3 contains 16 residues. V shed 3 bases and J shed 0 bases, with 13 bases lying between them. Germline CDR1 SGDLS, CDR2 YYNGEE. The CDR3 nucleotides read TGTGCCAGCAGCGCTCCAGGGGCCGTCTCTGGAAACACCATATATTTT. Amino acids: CASSAPGAVSGNTIYF.

The chain combines TRBV5-1 with TRBJ2-5, with TRBD1 matching 7 bases. V lost 4 bases, J lost 5 bases, and 8 bases stayed unmatched. The CDR3 totals 14 residues. CDR1 SGHRS and CDR2 YFSETQ come from the germline V gene. The CDR3 sequence is CASSRTTGLETQYF. CDR3 DNA sequence: TGCGCCAGCAGCCGGACGACAGGGCTCGAGACCCAGTACTTC.